Presented here are 10 T cell receptor beta chains from one specimen sequenced in a study of early T cells in non-severe SARS-CoV-2 infection. MiXCR, run by TCRdb on the 5' RACE reads, gives a single entry per CDR3 protein. The table has some 100,000 distinct CDR3 sequences, roughly 14% seen once; the top ten hold about 0.58%. Source material: whole blood. The receptors here all came from an adult who was a healthcare worker with PCR-confirmed SARS-CoV-2 infection or an uninfected control (not recorded which).

The gene calls are TRBV20-1 and TRBJ1-1; D remains unclear. The CDR3 runs to 12 residues. Per germline, CDR1 DFQATT and CDR2 SNEGSKA (reference sequence). V gave up 3 bases and J gave up 0 bases, with 5 bases separating them. Written as DNA, the CDR3 is TGCAGTGCTAGCAGGATGAACACTGAAGCTTTCTTT. Its protein is CSASRMNTEAFF.

The chain joins TRBV9 to TRBJ1-1; 7 positions match TRBD1. This CDR3 comprises 15 residues. V lost 1 base, J lost 5 bases, and 8 bases stayed unmatched. CDR1 and CDR2 (germline): SGDLS, YYNGEE. In DNA, the CDR3 is TGTGCCAGCAGCGTAAGAGGACAGGCCGGGACTGAAGCTTTCTTT. Translated: CASSVRGQAGTEAFF.

This clonotype came up many times. The V gene is TRBV6-5, the J gene TRBJ2-5; 13 nucleotides agree with TRBD2. Germline V gene data show CDR1 as MNHEY and CDR2 as SVGAGI. The CDR3 has 14 amino acids. V dropped 5 bases and J dropped 7; count of bases not matched to a gene: 4. In DNA, the CDR3 is TGTGCCAGCAGTACTAGCGGGGGGGCAACGACCCAGTACTTC. Translation: CASSTSGGATTQYF.

The gene calls are TRBV29-1 and TRBJ1-4; D is unresolved. Germline V gives CDR1 SQVTM, CDR2 ANQGSEA. With 2 bases removed from V and 4 bases from J, the gap between germline ends came to 8 bases. CDR3 size: 13 residues. The CDR3 is CSVEWGSNEKLFF. The CDR3 nucleotides read TGCAGCGTTGAATGGGGTAGTAATGAAAAACTGTTTTTT. Full variable domain (rest looked up from reference TRBV29-1 and TRBJ1-4): SAVISQKPSRDICQRGTSLTIQCQVDSQVTMMFWYRQQPGQSLTLIATANQGSEATYESGFVIDKFPISRPNLTFSTLTVSNMSPEDSSIYLCSVEWGSNEKLFFGSGTQLSVL.

Many counts were recorded for this clonotype. V and J are TRBV19 and TRBJ2-3; D perhaps matches TRBD2 (5 bases). CDR3 size: 16 residues. V was shortened by 4 bases and J by 0 bases, with 14 bases between the two germline ends. Germline-derived CDR1 and CDR2 are LNHDA and SQIVND (reference sequence). The DNA of the CDR3 is TGTGCCAGTAGTACCTATTTAAGGGAGAGCACAGATACGCAGTATTTT. Its protein is CASSTYLRESTDTQYF. Full variable domain (remainder filled in from reference TRBV19 and TRBJ2-3): DGGITQSPKYLFRKEGQNVTLSCEQNLNHDAMYWYRQDPGQGLRLIYYSQIVNDFQKGDIAEGYSVSREKKESFPLTVTSAQKNPTAFYLCASSTYLRESTDTQYFGPGTRLTVL.

The chain is built from TRBV7-2 and TRBJ2-3; TRBD1 is a possible D gene (6 bases). The CDR3 extends over 14 amino acids. Trimming stripped 4 bases from V and 2 bases from J, with 10 bases between. Germline CDR1 is SGHTA and CDR2 is FQGNSA. The CDR3 sequence: CASSYRAITDTQYF. The CDR3 nucleotides are TGTGCCAGCAGCTACAGGGCCATCACAGATACGCAGTATTTT.

This clonotype was observed a few times. The rearrangement links TRBV14 to TRBJ1-6, with D unresolved. V shed 5 bases and J shed 9 bases, with 11 bases lying between them. The CDR3 sequence is 13 residues long. Germline values: CDR1 SGHDN, CDR2 FVKESK. CDR3 sequence: CASSYINGSPLHF. The DNA of the CDR3 is TGTGCCAGCAGCTACATCAATGGTTCACCCCTCCACTTT. Supplemented by reference TRBV14 and TRBJ1-6, the full variable domain reads EAGVTQFPSHSVIEKGQTVTLRCDPISGHDNLYWYRRVMGKEIKFLLHFVKESKQDESGMPNNRFLAERTGGTYSTLKVQPAELEDSGVYFCASSYINGSPLHFGNGTRLTVT.

The chain uses TRBV7-2 and TRBJ1-2, with D maybe TRBD1 (5 bases). V shed 1 base and J shed 4 bases, with 10 bases lying between them. Germline CDR1 reads SGHTA; CDR2 reads FQGNSA. The CDR3 sequence is 14 residues long. The CDR3 DNA sequence: TGTGCCAGCAGCTTAGGGGGCGTAGGCTATGGCTACACCTTC. Translating gives CASSLGGVGYGYTF.

There are a few counts of this clonotype. This rearrangement joins TRBV6-5 to TRBJ1-1; the match to TRBD1 covers 7 bases. V trimming: 4 bases; J trimming: 10 bases; junction bases outside the gene matches: 6. The germline CDR1 and CDR2 sequences are MNHEY and SVGAGI. The CDR3 sequence is 12 residues long. For the CDR3, the DNA is TGTGCCAGCAGTTCGGGACAGATGGGAGCTTTCTTT. Amino acids: CASSSGQMGAFF.

This clonotype was counted ten times or more. The genes are TRBV6-6 and TRBJ2-7; D not resolved. Trimming left V 2 bases short and J 5 bases short, with 4 bases between. Germline V lookup: CDR1 MNHNY, CDR2 SVGAGI (reference sequence). The CDR3 is made up of 11 amino acids. The DNA of the CDR3 is TGTGCCAGCAGTTACGGAGACGAGCAGTACGTC. It translates to CASSYGDEQYV.